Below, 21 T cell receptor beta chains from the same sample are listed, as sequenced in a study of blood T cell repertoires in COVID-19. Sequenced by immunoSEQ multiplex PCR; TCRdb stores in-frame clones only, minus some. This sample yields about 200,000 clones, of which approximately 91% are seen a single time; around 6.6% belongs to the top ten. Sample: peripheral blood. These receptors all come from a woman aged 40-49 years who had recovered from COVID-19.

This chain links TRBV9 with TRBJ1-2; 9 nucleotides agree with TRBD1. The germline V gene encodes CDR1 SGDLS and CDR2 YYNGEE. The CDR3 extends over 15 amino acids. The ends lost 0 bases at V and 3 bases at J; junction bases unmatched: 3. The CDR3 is CASSVGRTGDYGYTF. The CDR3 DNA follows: TGTGCCAGCAGCGTAGGTCGGACAGGGGACTATGGCTACACCTTC.

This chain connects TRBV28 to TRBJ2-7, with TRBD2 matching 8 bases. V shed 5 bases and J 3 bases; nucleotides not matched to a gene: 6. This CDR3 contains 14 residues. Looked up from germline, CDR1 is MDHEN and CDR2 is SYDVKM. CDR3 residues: CASSTSGDLYEQYF. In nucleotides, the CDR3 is TGTGCCAGCAGTACTAGCGGAGATCTCTACGAGCAGTACTTC.

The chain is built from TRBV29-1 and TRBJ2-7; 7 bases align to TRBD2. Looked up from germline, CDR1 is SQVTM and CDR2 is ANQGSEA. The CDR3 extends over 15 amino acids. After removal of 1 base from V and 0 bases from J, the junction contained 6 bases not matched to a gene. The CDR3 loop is CSVEGAGGNSYEQYF. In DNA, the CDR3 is TGCAGCGTTGAAGGGGCCGGGGGGAACTCCTACGAGCAGTACTTC.

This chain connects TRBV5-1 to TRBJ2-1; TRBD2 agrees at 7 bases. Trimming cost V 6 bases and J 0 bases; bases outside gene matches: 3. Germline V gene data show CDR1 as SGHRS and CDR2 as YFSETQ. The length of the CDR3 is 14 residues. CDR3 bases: TGCGCCAGCATCGAGCGGGGCTCCTACAATGAGCAGTTCTTC. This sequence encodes CASIERGSYNEQFF. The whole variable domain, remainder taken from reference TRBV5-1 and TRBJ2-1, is KAGVTQTPRYLIKTRGQQVTLSCSPISGHRSVSWYQQTPGQGLQFLFEYFSETQRNKGNFPGRFSGRQFSNSRSEMNVSTLELGDSALYLCASIERGSYNEQFFGPGTRLTVL.

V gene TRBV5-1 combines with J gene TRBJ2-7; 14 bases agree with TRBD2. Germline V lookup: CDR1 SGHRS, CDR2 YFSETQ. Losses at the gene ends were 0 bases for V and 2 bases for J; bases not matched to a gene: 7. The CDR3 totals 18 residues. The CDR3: CASSLGNAGLAGAYEQYF. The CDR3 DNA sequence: TGCGCCAGCAGCTTGGGCAACGCGGGACTAGCGGGAGCCTACGAGCAGTACTTC.

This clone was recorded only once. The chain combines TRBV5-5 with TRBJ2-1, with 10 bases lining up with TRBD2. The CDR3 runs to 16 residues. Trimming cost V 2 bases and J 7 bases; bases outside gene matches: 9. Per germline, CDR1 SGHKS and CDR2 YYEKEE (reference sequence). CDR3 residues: CASSFSLAGVRNEQFF. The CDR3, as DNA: TGTGCCAGCAGCTTTTCCCTAGCGGGAGTGAGAAATGAGCAGTTCTTC.

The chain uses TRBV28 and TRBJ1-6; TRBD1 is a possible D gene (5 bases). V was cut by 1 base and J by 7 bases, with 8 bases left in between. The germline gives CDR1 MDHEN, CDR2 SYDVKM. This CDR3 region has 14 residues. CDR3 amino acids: CASSLSGLNSPLHF. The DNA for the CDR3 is TGTGCCAGCAGTTTATCAGGGCTCAATTCACCCCTCCACTTT.

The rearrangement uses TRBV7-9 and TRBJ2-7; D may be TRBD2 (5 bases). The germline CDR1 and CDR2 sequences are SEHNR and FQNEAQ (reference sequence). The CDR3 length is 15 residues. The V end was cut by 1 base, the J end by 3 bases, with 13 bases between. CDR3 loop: CASSLDVSGIYEQYF. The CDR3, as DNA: TGTGCCAGCAGCTTAGATGTCTCGGGGATCTACGAGCAGTACTTC.

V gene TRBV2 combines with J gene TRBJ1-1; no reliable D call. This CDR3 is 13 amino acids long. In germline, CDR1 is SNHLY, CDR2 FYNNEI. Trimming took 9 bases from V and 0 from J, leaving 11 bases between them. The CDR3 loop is CASRYQVNTEAFF. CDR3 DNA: TGTGCCAGTCGATATCAGGTGAACACTGAAGCTTTCTTT.

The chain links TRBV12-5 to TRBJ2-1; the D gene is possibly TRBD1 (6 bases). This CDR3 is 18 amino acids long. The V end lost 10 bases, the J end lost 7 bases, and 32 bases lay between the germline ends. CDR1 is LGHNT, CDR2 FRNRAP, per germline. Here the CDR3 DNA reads TGTGCTAACCAAACCCCCAAAACAGGGCGGGCTGGTCGGAATGAGCAGTTCTTC. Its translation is CANQTPKTGRAGRNEQFF.

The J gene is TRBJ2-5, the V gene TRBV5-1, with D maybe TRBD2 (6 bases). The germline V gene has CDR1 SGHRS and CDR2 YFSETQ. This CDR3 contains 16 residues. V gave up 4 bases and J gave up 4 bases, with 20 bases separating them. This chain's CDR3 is CASSLSPSGEGETQYF. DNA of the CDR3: TGCGCCAGCAGCCTCTCCCCATCGGGAGAGGGAGAGACCCAGTACTTC.

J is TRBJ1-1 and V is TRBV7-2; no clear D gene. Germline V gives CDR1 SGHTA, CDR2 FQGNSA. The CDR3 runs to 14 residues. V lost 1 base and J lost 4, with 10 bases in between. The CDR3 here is CASSLVPESTEAFF. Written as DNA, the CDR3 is TGTGCCAGCAGCTTAGTCCCAGAAAGCACTGAAGCTTTCTTT. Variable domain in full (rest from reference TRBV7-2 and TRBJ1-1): GAGVSQSPSNKVTEKGKDVELRCDPISGHTALYWYRQSLGQGLEFLIYFQGNSAPDKSGLPSDRFSAERTGGSVSTLTIQRTQQEDSAVYLCASSLVPESTEAFFGQGTRLTVV.

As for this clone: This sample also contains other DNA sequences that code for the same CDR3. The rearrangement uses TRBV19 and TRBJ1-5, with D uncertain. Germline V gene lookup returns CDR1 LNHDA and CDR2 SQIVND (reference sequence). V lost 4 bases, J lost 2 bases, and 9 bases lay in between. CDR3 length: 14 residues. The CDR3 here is CASSKGGGNQPQHF. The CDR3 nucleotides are TGTGCCAGTAGTAAGGGAGGAGGCAATCAGCCCCAGCATTTT. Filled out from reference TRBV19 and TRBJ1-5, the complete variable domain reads DGGITQSPKYLFRKEGQNVTLSCEQNLNHDAMYWYRQDPGQGLRLIYYSQIVNDFQKGDIAEGYSVSREKKESFPLTVTSAQKNPTAFYLCASSKGGGNQPQHFGDGTRLSIL.

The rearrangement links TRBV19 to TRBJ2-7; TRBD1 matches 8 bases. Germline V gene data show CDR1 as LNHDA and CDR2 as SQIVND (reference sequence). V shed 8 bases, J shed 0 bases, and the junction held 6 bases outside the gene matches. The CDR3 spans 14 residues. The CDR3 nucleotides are TGTGCCAGTGCTGGGACAGGAACCTCCTACGAGCAGTACTTC. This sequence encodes CASAGTGTSYEQYF.

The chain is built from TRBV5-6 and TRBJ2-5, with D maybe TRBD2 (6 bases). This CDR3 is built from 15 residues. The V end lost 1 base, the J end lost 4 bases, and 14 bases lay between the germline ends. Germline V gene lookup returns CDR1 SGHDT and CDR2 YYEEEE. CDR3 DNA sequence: TGTGCCAGCAGCTTGAGCGGAGTGGGGGGAGAGACCCAGTACTTC. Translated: CASSLSGVGGETQYF.

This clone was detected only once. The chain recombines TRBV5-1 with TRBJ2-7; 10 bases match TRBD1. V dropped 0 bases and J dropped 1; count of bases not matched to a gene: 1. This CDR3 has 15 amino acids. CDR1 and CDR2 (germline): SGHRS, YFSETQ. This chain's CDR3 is CASSLAGQGSYEQYF. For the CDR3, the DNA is TGCGCCAGCAGCTTGGCGGGACAGGGGTCCTACGAGCAGTACTTC.

CDR3 sequence (DNA): TGTGCCAGCAGTTACGTAGGGACTCTGAACACTGAAGCTTTCTTT. Its protein product is CASSYVGTLNTEAFF. The rearrangement links TRBV6-5 to TRBJ1-1; D perhaps matches TRBD1 (5 bases). CDR1 and CDR2 (germline): MNHEY, SVGAGI. V was clipped by 2 bases and J by 0 bases, with 10 bases between them. The CDR3 contains 15 residues.

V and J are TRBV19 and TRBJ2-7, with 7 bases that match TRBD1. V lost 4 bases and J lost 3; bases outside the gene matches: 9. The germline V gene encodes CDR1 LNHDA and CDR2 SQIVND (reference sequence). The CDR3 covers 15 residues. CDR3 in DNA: TGTGCCAGTAGTACCGACGGACAGGCCTTCTACGAGCAGTACTTC. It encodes CASSTDGQAFYEQYF.

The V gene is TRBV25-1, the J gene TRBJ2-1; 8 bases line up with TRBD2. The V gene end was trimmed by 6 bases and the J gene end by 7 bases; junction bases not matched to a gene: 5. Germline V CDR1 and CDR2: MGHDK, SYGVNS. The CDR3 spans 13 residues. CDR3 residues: CASRAGGGNEQFF. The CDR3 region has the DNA TGTGCCAGCAGGGCGGGAGGTGGAAATGAGCAGTTCTTC.

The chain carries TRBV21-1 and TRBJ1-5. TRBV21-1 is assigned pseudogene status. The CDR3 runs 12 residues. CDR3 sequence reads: CASSNSDQPQHF. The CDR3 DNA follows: TGTGCCAGCAGCAATTCGGATCAGCCCCAGCATTTT.

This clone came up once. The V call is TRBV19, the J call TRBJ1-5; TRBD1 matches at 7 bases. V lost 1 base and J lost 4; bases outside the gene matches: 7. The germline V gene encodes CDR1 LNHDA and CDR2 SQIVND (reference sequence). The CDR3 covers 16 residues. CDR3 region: CASSIVGTAPNQPQHF. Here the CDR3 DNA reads TGTGCCAGTAGTATAGTTGGGACAGCCCCTAATCAGCCCCAGCATTTT.